This T cell receptor beta chain originates from a study of OX40 agonist ivuxolimab in advanced cancers. Study information: The treatment was a fully human IgG2 OX40 agonist, ivuxolimab. Findings of the study overall: Expanded clones belonging to CD8+ T cells outnumbered, on average, those of CD4+. Blood T cells, both CD4+ and CD8+, expanded clonally by week 6 at 0.1 to 3.0 mg/kg.

Germline CDR1 reads SGHRS; CDR2 reads YFSETQ. J lost 7 bases, V lost 4 bases, and 7 bases had no gene match. CDR3 length: 15 residues. Turning to this clone: No antigen is known for it.

The protocol was immunoSEQ multiplex PCR, while the TCRdb copy is restricted to in-frame clones and leaves out a portion. The repertoire consists of 81,000 or so clones, with 88% occurring once and the leading ten covering under 0.6%. The rearrangement joins TRBV5-1 to TRBJ2-2; 10 positions match TRBD1. The clonotype originates from an adult with an advanced solid tumor such as melanoma, head and neck, liver or kidney cancer. Sequenced here: CD4+ or CD8+ T cells sorted from blood, sampled in a trial of the OX40 agonist ivuxolimab. Here the CDR3 reads CASSPRQGAIGELFF. The CDR3 DNA reads TGCGCCAGCAGCCCTCGACAGGGGGCTATCGGGGAGCTGTTTTTT.